This TCR beta chain stems from a study of blood T cells in healthy people across ages. This CDR3 region has 16 residues. The trim removed 5 bases at V and 6 bases at J, leaving 11 bases unmatched. Germline V gene sequence: CDR1 MNHNY, CDR2 SVGAGI (reference sequence). Combining a sample-barcoded 5' primer with a J-beta primer mix, a second PCR ran for about 7 to 11 cycles. TCRdb fed the 5' RACE reads into MiXCR, producing one record per CDR3 protein. Of roughly 1,500,000 distinct CDR3 sequences listed, approximately 38% were seen once; the top ten hold under 8%. The chain employs TRBV6-6 and TRBJ1-5; 9 positions agree with TRBD1. Sample: blood. This receptor was obtained from a woman under 30 in good health. The CDR3 DNA follows: TGTGCCAGCAGTCACCCGGGACAGGGAGGTCCTCAGCCCCAGCATTTT. Translated: CASSHPGQGGPQPQHF.